The 15 T cell receptor beta chains given below trace back to one sample, sequenced in a study of T cells in Graves' hyperthyroidism and ophthalmopathy. The investigators amplified TCR beta CDR3 regions from RNA transcripts. HTBI primers were used for first-round RT-PCR of the TCR CDR3. Via MiXCR, TCRdb re-called the multiplex PCR reads, giving one row per CDR3 protein. Here the sample spans approximately 480,000 distinct CDR3 sequences, 20% being singletons. Sequences were obtained from blood. These TCRs come from a man younger than 30 with Graves' hyperthyroidism.

This clonotype has more than one count but fewer than ten. V and J are TRBV5-1 and TRBJ2-7; D may be TRBD1 or TRBD2 (5 bases each). This CDR3 region has 14 residues. V lost 2 bases and J lost 4, with 13 bases in between. Looked up from germline, CDR1 is SGHRS and CDR2 is YFSETQ. The CDR3 nucleotides read TGCGCCAGCAGCTTCTCGGGACCTGAGTACGAGCAGTACTTC. Translated: CASSFSGPEYEQYF.

This chain links TRBV4-1 with TRBJ1-1; D remains ambiguous. V lost 1 base and J lost 10, with 7 bases in between. Germline CDR1 is MGHRA and CDR2 is YSYEKL. The CDR3 length is 11 residues. The CDR3 is CASSQGLVAFF. The CDR3 DNA follows: TGCGCCAGCAGCCAAGGTCTTGTAGCTTTCTTT.

The V gene is TRBV24-1, the J gene TRBJ1-5, with 8 nucleotides matching TRBD1. This CDR3 region has 14 residues. CDR1 and CDR2 from the germline V gene are KGHDR and SFDVKD. J gave up 9 bases and V 4 bases, and 7 bases lay outside the gene matches. CDR3 in amino acids: CATSDPGGTRPQHF. Here the CDR3 DNA reads TGTGCCACCAGTGACCCAGGGGGCACAAGGCCCCAGCATTTT.

The table lists this clonotype with many counts. The chain recombines TRBV28 with TRBJ1-1, with TRBD1 matching over 10 bases. The junction had 6 bases not matched to a gene; V was cut back by 5 bases and J by 3 bases. The CDR3 runs 15 residues. The germline V gene encodes CDR1 MDHEN and CDR2 SYDVKM. CDR3: CASSPRDRGDTEAFF. The CDR3 region has the DNA TGTGCCAGCAGTCCCCGGGACAGGGGAGACACTGAAGCTTTCTTT.

The chain combines TRBV27 with TRBJ1-1; D uncertain. This CDR3 is 15 amino acids long. Trimming pared 3 bases from V and 6 bases from J, leaving 17 bases between. Germline V lookup: CDR1 MNHEY, CDR2 SMNVEV (reference sequence). CDR3 loop: CASSLGGFLDAEAFF. In DNA form, the CDR3 reads TGTGCCAGCAGTTTGGGCGGATTTTTGGACGCTGAAGCTTTCTTT.

The chain couples TRBV6-1 to TRBJ2-7; no reliable D call. Between the trimmed V and J ends, which lost 3 bases and 4 bases, there was a span of 7 bases. The CDR3 contains 12 residues. Germline V CDR1 and CDR2: MNHNS, SASEGT. The CDR3 DNA follows: TGTGCCAGCAGTGAGAGACCTTACGAGCAGTACTTC. It specifies CASSERPYEQYF.

The chain employs TRBV15 and TRBJ2-3, with TRBD2 as a possible D gene (6 bases). This CDR3 contains 20 residues. V dropped 0 bases and J dropped 4 bases, with 26 bases sitting between them. Per the germline V gene, CDR1 is LNHNV and CDR2 is YYDKDF (reference sequence). CDR3 DNA sequence: TGTGCCACCAGCAGAGAAGGAGGGGACCTACTAGCACTAGGCGCAGATACGCAGTATTTT. This translates into CATSREGGDLLALGADTQYF.

This clonotype has at least ten counts. This chain uses TRBV15 with TRBJ1-1; possible D gene TRBD1, 5 bases. CDR3 length: 13 amino acids. Deletions cut 6 bases from V and 0 bases from J, with 8 bases between. Germline V CDR1 and CDR2: LNHNV, YYDKDF (reference sequence). The CDR3 coding sequence is TGTGCCACCAGTCGGGGGATGAACACTGAAGCTTTCTTT. This sequence encodes CATSRGMNTEAFF.

This clonotype was seen repeatedly, ten times or more. J is TRBJ2-7 and V is TRBV19; no firm D call. The V gene lost 3 bases and the J gene lost 6 bases, with 6 bases spanning the gap. The CDR3 has 11 residues. Germline CDR1 LNHDA, CDR2 SQIVND (reference sequence). The CDR3 DNA reads TGTGCCAGTAGTATGGGTTCCGAGCAGTACTTC. Translating gives CASSMGSEQYF.

This clonotype appeared a few times. The rearrangement links TRBV11-2 to TRBJ2-6, with D tentatively TRBD1 (5 bases). The CDR3 is 15 residues long. The V gene lost 5 bases and the J gene lost 2 bases, with 10 bases spanning the gap. The germline gives CDR1 SGHAT, CDR2 FQNNGV. For the CDR3, the DNA is TGTGCCAGCAGCACTGGGGCGACTGGGGCCAACGTCCTGACTTTC. Translation: CASSTGATGANVLTF.

This clonotype was detected ten times or more. V usage is TRBV20-1 and J usage is TRBJ1-2; 7 positions agree with TRBD1. The J segment lost 0 bases and the V segment lost 5 bases, leaving 15 bases of the junction unmatched. Germline CDR1 DFQATT, CDR2 SNEGSKA (reference sequence). The CDR3 totals 17 residues. CDR3 residues: CSAQDVEGRGTNYGYTF. In DNA form, the CDR3 reads TGCAGTGCTCAAGATGTAGAGGGCAGGGGGACTAACTATGGCTACACCTTC.

This clonotype was counted ten times or more. V and J are TRBV5-6 and TRBJ1-2, with a possible D match to TRBD1 (6 bases). The CDR3 is 20 residues long. Trimming took 4 bases from V and 2 from J, leaving 30 bases between them. CDR1 SGHDT and CDR2 YYEEEE come from the germline V gene. CDR3 in amino acids: CASSPADSLKFSTANYGYTF. CDR3 DNA sequence: TGTGCCAGCAGCCCTGCGGACAGCTTGAAGTTCTCTACCGCAAACTATGGCTACACCTTC.

The chain recombines TRBV7-2 with TRBJ2-7; D is ambiguous. Trimming cost V 5 bases and J 0 bases, with 14 bases left between them. The CDR3 extends over 15 amino acids. Germline V gene sequence: CDR1 SGHTA, CDR2 FQGNSA. The CDR3 is CASSVGPSSSYEQYF. CDR3 sequence (DNA): TGTGCCAGCAGCGTAGGACCCTCGAGCTCCTACGAGCAGTACTTC.

The chain combines TRBV28 with TRBJ1-1, with 7 bases fitting TRBD1. This CDR3 has 15 residues. Germline trimming cut 5 bases from V and 1 base from J; bases unmatched to any gene: 7. Germline lookup yields CDR1 MDHEN and CDR2 SYDVKM. The CDR3 sequence: CASSEMDRKNTEAFF. In DNA form, the CDR3 reads TGTGCCAGCAGTGAGATGGACAGGAAGAACACTGAAGCTTTCTTT.

This clonotype was found many times. The V gene is TRBV7-8, the J gene TRBJ1-5; 8 bases are shared with TRBD1. This CDR3 has 15 residues. Germline assignment: CDR1 SGHVS and CDR2 FQNEAQ. Trimming at V came to 0 bases and at J to 7 bases, leaving 5 bases not matched to a gene. As DNA, the CDR3 is TGTGCCAGCAGCTTAGCGGACAGGGTGAGCCAGCCCCAGCATTTT. Its protein is CASSLADRVSQPQHF.